These T cell receptor beta chains were read from a single sample in a study of beta chain features in type 1 diabetes. Data came from immunoSEQ multiplex PCR; TCRdb stores just in-frame clones and leaves some out. The table records more than 250,000 clones, 20% to 25% of them present only once. The sample was naive CD4+ T cells from blood. These receptors were taken from a woman in her twenties or thirties with type 1 diabetes. Each CDR3 is given with its conserved first and last residue. Fields, in order: J gene, CDR3 length, D gene, clone size, V gene, CDR3 DNA, CDR3 protein. The D gene is left open where the match is weak. The listing skips clone size in some rows; elsewhere it reads once, few, many or a size class.

TRBJ2-5,14,-,-,TRBV9,TGTGCCAGCAGCGTTAAATCCGGGAAAGAGACCCAGTACTTC,CASSVKSGKETQYF
TRBJ2-1,15,TRBD2,-,TRBV5-1,TGCGCCAGCAGCAGCGGACTAGCGGACCCCAATGAGCAGTTCTTC,CASSSGLADPNEQFF
TRBJ1-4,14,-,-,TRBV29-1,TGCAGCGCCGCGGCGGACAGCTCTAATGAAAAACTGTTTTTT,CSAAADSSNEKLFF
TRBJ2-7,11,TRBD1,-,TRBV6-1,TGTGCCAGCAGCGACAGGGTAAAGCAGTACTTC,CASSDRVKQYF
TRBJ1-2,13,TRBD1,-,TRBV7-3,TGTGCCAGCAGCCCCGGGACAGGGCCTGGCTACACCTTC,CASSPGTGPGYTF
TRBJ2-1,17,TRBD1,-,TRBV9,TGTGCCAGCAGCGTAGCCGGGGACAGGGGGCGCAGGAATGAGCAGTTCTTC,CASSVAGDRGRRNEQFF
TRBJ2-3,13,-,few,TRBV5-1,TGCGCCAGCAGCTCGGAGGGTGCAGATACGCAGTATTTT,CASSSEGADTQYF
TRBJ1-2,17,TRBD1,-,TRBV7-3,TGTGCCAGCAGCGAATCCACCAAGTGGTCAGGGGGCGATGGCTACACCTTC,CASSESTKWSGGDGYTF
TRBJ1-2,13,-,-,TRBV30,TGTGCCTGGAGTGGAGGCGGAGGCTATGGCTACACCTTC,CAWSGGGGYGYTF
TRBJ2-7,13,-,few,TRBV2,TGTGCCAGCAGTGAAATGTTAACCTACGAGCAGTACTTC,CASSEMLTYEQYF
TRBJ2-7,12,-,-,TRBV19,TGTGCCAGTGGAACTCAGGGCTACGAGCAGTACTTC,CASGTQGYEQYF
TRBJ1-3,13,-,-,TRBV30,TGTGCCTGGAGTCCGGGATCTGGAAACACCATATATTTT,CAWSPGSGNTIYF
TRBJ1-5,15,-,few,TRBV2,TGTGCCAGCAGTGAGGGCATGACAAACTATCAGCCCCAGCATTTT,CASSEGMTNYQPQHF
TRBJ2-3,15,TRBD2,few,TRBV29-1,TGCAGCGTTGCGAGACTAGCGGCCATCACAGATACGCAGTATTTT,CSVARLAAITDTQYF
TRBJ1-1,13,TRBD1,-,TRBV6-5,TGTGCCAGCAGCCTACAGGGGAGGACTGAAGCTTTCTTT,CASSLQGRTEAFF
TRBJ2-3,16,-,-,TRBV5-1,TGCGCCAGCAGCTTGGTCGTCGCTAGCGTAGCAGATACGCAGTATTTT,CASSLVVASVADTQYF
TRBJ2-3,11,-,few,TRBV2,TGTGCCAGCAGTGAACAGTCTACGCAGTATTTT,CASSEQSTQYF
TRBJ2-3,17,-,-,TRBV9,TGTGCCAGCAGCGTAGAAGCCTTTCCAGCGACCACAGATACGCAGTATTTT,CASSVEAFPATTDTQYF
TRBJ2-1,13,TRBD2,few,TRBV2,TGTGCCAGCGCGTCTAGCGGGGGCAATGAGCAGTTCTTC,CASASSGGNEQFF
TRBJ1-3,16,TRBD1,-,TRBV7-9,TGTGCCAGCAGCCGGTCTTCGGGACAGCTAGGAAACACCATATATTTT,CASSRSSGQLGNTIYF
TRBJ1-5,14,-,-,TRBV7-9,TGTGCCAGCAGCTTTGAGTCGAGCAATCAGCCCCAGCATTTT,CASSFESSNQPQHF
TRBJ1-1,14,-,few,TRBV4-1,TGCGCCAGCAGCCCGTTGGACATGAACACTGAAGCTTTCTTT,CASSPLDMNTEAFF
TRBJ2-7,12,-,-,TRBV29-1,TGCAGCGCGAGCGACCACTCCTACGAGCAGTACTTC,CSASDHSYEQYF
TRBJ2-7,15,TRBD2,-,TRBV5-4,TGTGCCAGCAGCTCCCCTAGCGGAGTGGGGTACGAGCAGTACTTC,CASSSPSGVGYEQYF
TRBJ2-7,15,TRBD2,few,TRBV7-9,TGTGCCAGCAGCTCTCGACTAGCGGGGTCGTACGAGCAGTACTTC,CASSSRLAGSYEQYF
TRBJ2-6,15,-,few,TRBV15,TGTGCCACCAGCAGACCTCCTCCTGGGGCCAACGTCCTGACTTTC,CATSRPPPGANVLTF
TRBJ2-3,13,TRBD2,few,TRBV29-1,TGCAGCGTCGGGACTAGCGGGACAGATACGCAGTATTTT,CSVGTSGTDTQYF
TRBJ2-3,17,-,-,TRBV18,TGTGCCAGCTCACCGCTCGACGGCGGGTTCTCGGATGATACGCAGTATTTT,CASSPLDGGFSDDTQYF
TRBJ2-7,13,-,-,TRBV29-1,TGCAGCGTTGGCCACAGGGTAGCCTACGAGCAGTACTTC,CSVGHRVAYEQYF
TRBJ2-1,12,TRBD2,-,TRBV29-1,TGCAGCGTACTAGCGGAGTTCAATGAGCAGTTCTTC,CSVLAEFNEQFF
TRBJ2-1,13,-,-,TRBV14,TGTGCCAGCAGCCCGGACAGTTACAATGAGCAGTTCTTC,CASSPDSYNEQFF